The T cell receptor beta chain under discussion was sequenced for a study of immune cell composition in non-small cell lung cancer (dated by TCRdb to between 2016 and 2019). With respect to the entire study: Histologic subtype was assigned using H&E plus p63, CK5, Napsin A and TTF-1 immunohistochemistry, mainly lung adenocarcinoma or squamous cell carcinoma. Four tumour specimens with TCR-beta data were rare histological subtypes and were excluded from the subtype comparisons. TCR-beta sequencing from Adaptive Biotechnologies was done on over 31 paired sets of NSCLC tumour and non-adjacent lung specimens and on roughly 24 tumour-only specimens. For supplementary cohort #1, made up of under 12 lung adenocarcinoma cases, paired tumour/lung TCR-beta sequencing was done and TIL populations were generated so that tumour reactivity could be assessed. Broader findings and caveats from the paper: Significantly higher Top 10 clone scores and productive clonality were observed in lung squamous cell carcinoma than in lung adenocarcinoma tumours. No significant correlation was found between smoking pack-years and tumour TCR-beta clonality. The reactivity cohort contained only around ten cases, and the tumour-reactive clones were not shown to have sequences in common with the dominant in vivo tumour-associated clones. Across 10 adenocarcinoma cases, TIL tumour reactivity correlated strongly with maximal tumour-associated clone frequency but not with overall clonality. Tumour-associated clones >0.5% were found in nearly half of NSCLC cases, namely in about 30% of adenocarcinomas versus 75% of squamous carcinomas.

TCR-beta CDR3 regions were amplified from genomic DNA by a two-step multiplex PCR, with the second step adding Illumina-compatible adaptors. TCR-beta immunosequencing was carried out on an Illumina platform through the commercial immunoSEQ service. The source study handled its data this way. Repertoires were described by productive clonality and by Top 10 Clones, which is the percentage of T-cell templates coming from the ten most frequent sequences. Productive clonality had a range of 0 to 1, where 1 means a monoclonal population. Tumour-associated clones were defined as sequences comprising at least 0.1% of tumour T-cell templates but absent from matched non-adjacent lung, identified via log10 scatter plots. Analyses were done in GraphPad Prism7 and R, with Student's t-tests for two-group comparisons, ANOVA for stages, and linear regression for relationships. Not all clones reach the TCRdb copy of this immuneACCESS table, which keeps in-frame sequences only. Checked studies attribute under half of the gap to unresolved V genes and leave the rest unexplained. V and J calls and clone size are those listed in that table; D and trimming were worked out from the DNA. Present in this sample are over 1,500 clones, about three quarters of which were seen just once. The top ten clonotypes cover about 9.8% of the sample.

Genomic DNA was isolated with the QIAamp DNA kit from frozen aliquots of single-cell suspensions that had not been sorted. Surgically resected non-small cell lung cancer tissue was used for the tumour samples. Tissues were received within 2 hours of resection and were immediately processed into single-cell suspensions. Tissue was mechanically dissociated and enzymatically digested with DNase I, collagenase I and hyaluronidase for 25 to 35 minutes at 37 °C, then filtered and RBC-lysed. A word on this clone: Its antigen remains undetermined. The record has no base qualities; no much larger clone is one base away.

V is shortened by 6 bases, J by 5 bases, and the region joining them spans 13 bases. The CDR3 spans 14 residues, from the cysteine through the phenylalanine. Left in the record is the CDR3 DNA by itself, 42 bases read in frame from the first base. Looking up the germline V gene yields CDR1 SNHLY and CDR2 FYNNEI. Sequenced sample: lung tumor tissue. This clonotype was obtained from a human donor with non-small cell lung cancer. The sequence links TRBV2 to TRBJ1-4, and the D gene may be TRBD1, 5 bases matching. The CDR3 here reads CASRDDSGNEKLFF. The DNA sequence is as follows: TGTGCCAGCAGGGACGACAGTGGAAATGAAAAACTGTTTTTT.